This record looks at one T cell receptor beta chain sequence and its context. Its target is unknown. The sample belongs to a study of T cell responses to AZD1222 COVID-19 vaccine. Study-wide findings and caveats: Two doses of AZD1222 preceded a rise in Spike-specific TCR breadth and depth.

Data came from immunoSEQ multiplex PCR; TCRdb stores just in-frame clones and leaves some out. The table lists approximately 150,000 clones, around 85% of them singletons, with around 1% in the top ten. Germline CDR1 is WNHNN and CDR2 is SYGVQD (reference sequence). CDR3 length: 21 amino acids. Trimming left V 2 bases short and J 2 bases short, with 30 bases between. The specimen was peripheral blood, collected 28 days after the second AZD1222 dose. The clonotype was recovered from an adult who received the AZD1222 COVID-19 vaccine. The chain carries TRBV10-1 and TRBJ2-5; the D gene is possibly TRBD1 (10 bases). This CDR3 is CASSERDRGPRLAASQETQYF. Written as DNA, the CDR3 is TGCGCCAGCAGTGAGAGGGACAGGGGCCCTCGACTAGCGGCGAGTCAAGAGACCCAGTACTTC.